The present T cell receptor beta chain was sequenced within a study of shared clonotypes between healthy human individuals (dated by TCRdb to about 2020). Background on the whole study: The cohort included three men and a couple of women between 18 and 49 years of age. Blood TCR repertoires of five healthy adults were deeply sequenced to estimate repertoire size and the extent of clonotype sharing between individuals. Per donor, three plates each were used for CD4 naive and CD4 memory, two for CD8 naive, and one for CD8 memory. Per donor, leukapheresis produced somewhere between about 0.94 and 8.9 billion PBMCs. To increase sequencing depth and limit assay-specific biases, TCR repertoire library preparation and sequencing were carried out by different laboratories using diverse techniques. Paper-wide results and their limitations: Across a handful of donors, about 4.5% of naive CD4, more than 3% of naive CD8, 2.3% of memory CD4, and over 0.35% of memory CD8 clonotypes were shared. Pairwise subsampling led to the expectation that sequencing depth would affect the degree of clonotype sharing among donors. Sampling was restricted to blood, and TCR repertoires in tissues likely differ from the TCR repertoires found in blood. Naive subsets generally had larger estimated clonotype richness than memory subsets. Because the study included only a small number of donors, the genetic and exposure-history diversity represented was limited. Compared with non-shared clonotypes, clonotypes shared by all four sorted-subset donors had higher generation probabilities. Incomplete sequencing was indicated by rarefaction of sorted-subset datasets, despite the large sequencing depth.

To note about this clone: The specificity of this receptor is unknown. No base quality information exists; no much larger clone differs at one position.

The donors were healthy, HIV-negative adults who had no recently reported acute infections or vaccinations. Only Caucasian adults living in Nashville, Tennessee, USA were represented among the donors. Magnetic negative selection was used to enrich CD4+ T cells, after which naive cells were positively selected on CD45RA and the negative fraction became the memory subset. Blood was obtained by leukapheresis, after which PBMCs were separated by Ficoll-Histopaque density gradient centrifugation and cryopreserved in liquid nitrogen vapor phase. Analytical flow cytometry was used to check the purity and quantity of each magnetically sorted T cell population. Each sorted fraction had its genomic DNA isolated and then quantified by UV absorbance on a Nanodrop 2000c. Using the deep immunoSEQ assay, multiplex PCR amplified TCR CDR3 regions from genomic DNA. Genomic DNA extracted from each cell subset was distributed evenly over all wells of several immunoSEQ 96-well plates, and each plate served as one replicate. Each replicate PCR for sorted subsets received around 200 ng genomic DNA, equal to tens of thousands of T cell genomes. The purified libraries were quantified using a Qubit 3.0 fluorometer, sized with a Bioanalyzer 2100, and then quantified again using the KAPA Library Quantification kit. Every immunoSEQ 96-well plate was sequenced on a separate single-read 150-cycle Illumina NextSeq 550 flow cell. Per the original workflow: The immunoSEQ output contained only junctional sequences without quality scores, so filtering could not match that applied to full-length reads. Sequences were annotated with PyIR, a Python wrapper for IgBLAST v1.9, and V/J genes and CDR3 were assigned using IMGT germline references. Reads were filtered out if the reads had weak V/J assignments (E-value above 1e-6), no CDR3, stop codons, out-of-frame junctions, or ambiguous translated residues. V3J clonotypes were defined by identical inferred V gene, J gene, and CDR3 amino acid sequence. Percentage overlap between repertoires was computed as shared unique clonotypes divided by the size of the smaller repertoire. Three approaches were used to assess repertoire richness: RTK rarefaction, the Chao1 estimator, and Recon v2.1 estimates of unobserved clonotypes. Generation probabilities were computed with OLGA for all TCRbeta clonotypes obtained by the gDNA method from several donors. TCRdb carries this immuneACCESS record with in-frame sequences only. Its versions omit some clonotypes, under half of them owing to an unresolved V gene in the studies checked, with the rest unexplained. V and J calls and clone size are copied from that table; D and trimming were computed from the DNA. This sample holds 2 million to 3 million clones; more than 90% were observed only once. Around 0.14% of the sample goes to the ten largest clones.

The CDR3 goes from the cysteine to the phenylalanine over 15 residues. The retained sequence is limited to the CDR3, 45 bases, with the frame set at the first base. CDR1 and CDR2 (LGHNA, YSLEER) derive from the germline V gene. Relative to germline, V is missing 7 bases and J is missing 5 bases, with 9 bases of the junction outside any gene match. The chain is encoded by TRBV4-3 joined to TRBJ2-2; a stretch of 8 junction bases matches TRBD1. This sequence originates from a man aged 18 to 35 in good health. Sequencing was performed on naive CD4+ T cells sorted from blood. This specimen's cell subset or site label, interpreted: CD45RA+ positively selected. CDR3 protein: CASTQGARSTGELFF. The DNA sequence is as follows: TGCGCCAGCACCCAGGGGGCAAGGAGTACCGGGGAGCTGTTTTTT.